This passage covers 11 T cell receptor beta chains from one sample sequenced in a study of patients and donors after allogeneic stem cell transplantation. TCRdb independently ran MiXCR on the RT-PCR reads; one entry per CDR3 protein. The repertoire holds about a million distinct CDR3 sequences, about a sixth seen once, with under 6.5% in the top ten. The sample consisted of blood, either unsorted or a sorted T cell fraction (not recorded which). The receptors originated from a human donor who was either an allogeneic HSCT recipient or a stem cell or donor lymphocyte infusion donor (not recorded which). It is not recorded whose cells these are; they may come from a transplant donor.

The genes are TRBV29-1 and TRBJ2-7; no clear D. V lost 1 base and J 3 bases, leaving 7 bases between the germline ends. Germline V gene sequence: CDR1 SQVTM, CDR2 ANQGSEA. The CDR3 has 12 amino acids. CDR3 in amino acids: CSVEALGYEQYF. In DNA form, the CDR3 reads TGCAGCGTTGAAGCACTCGGCTACGAGCAGTACTTC.

V gene TRBV15 combines with J gene TRBJ2-2; 7 positions match TRBD2. Germline V CDR1 and CDR2: LNHNV, YYDKDF (reference sequence). V was pared by 0 bases and J by 6 bases, with 7 bases of the junction left unmatched. The CDR3 runs to 16 residues. Here the CDR3 DNA reads TGTGCCACCAGCAGAGATAAGCGGGGCCTGGCCGGGGAGCTGTTTTTT. Its translation is CATSRDKRGLAGELFF.

This clonotype appeared a few times. This chain links TRBV24-1 with TRBJ1-3; no firm D call. The ends were cut back, 6 bases at V and 0 bases at J, with 8 bases in the middle. Germline V gene sequence: CDR1 KGHDR, CDR2 SFDVKD. The CDR3 covers 14 residues. Written as DNA, the CDR3 is TGTGCCACCAGTAGGCTGAACTCTGGAAACACCATATATTTT. It codes for CATSRLNSGNTIYF.

The V call is TRBV29-1, the J call TRBJ1-3; no clear D gene. Per germline, CDR1 SQVTM and CDR2 ANQGSEA. CDR3 size: 15 residues. V gave up 5 bases and J gave up 2 bases, with 16 bases separating them. CDR3 nucleotide sequence: TGCAGCGTTAAAGGTGCCACGGGAACTGGAAACACCATATATTTT. This codes for CSVKGATGTGNTIYF.

This clonotype was counted between two and nine times. The genes are TRBV6-1 and TRBJ2-1; 9 nucleotides agree with TRBD2. CDR3 length: 15 residues. Unmatched junction bases numbered 11, after V lost 6 bases and J lost 8 bases. The germline CDR1 and CDR2 sequences are MNHNS and SASEGT. CDR3 in DNA: TGTGCCAGCAGCCGAGGGGGCGGGAGGGGCCATGAGCAGTTCTTC. This sequence encodes CASSRGGGRGHEQFF.

There are a few counts of this clonotype. CDR3 sequence: CSARDPGGTAYNEQFF. CDR3 nucleotides: TGCAGTGCTAGAGATCCCGGAGGGACAGCCTACAATGAGCAGTTCTTC. The J gene is TRBJ2-1, the V gene TRBV20-1, with D perhaps matching TRBD1 (7 bases). Germline lookup yields CDR1 DFQATT and CDR2 SNEGSKA (reference sequence). CDR3 size: 16 residues. Trimming took 0 bases from V and 2 from J, leaving 14 bases between them.

This clonotype was seen repeatedly, ten times or more. This chain uses TRBV4-3 with TRBJ1-2; no clear D. The V and J ends lost 0 bases and 2 bases respectively, with 7 bases between them. Per the germline V gene, CDR1 is LGHNA and CDR2 is YSLEER. The CDR3 runs 14 residues. CDR3 DNA: TGCGCCAGCAGCCAAGATCACGGAAACTATGGCTACACCTTC. This sequence encodes CASSQDHGNYGYTF.

V gene TRBV3-1 combines with J gene TRBJ1-2; possibly TRBD1 for D (5 bases). The CDR3 sequence is 14 residues long. CDR1 is LGHDT, CDR2 YNNKEL, per germline (reference sequence). V dropped 2 bases and J dropped 7 bases, with 14 bases sitting between them. Written as DNA, the CDR3 is TGTGCCAGCAGCCAACGGCGGACAATCGCTGGCTACACCTTC. Translation gives CASSQRRTIAGYTF. Full variable domain (remainder filled in from reference TRBV3-1 and TRBJ1-2): DTAVSQTPKYLVTQMGNDKSIKCEQNLGHDTMYWYKQDSKKFLKIMFSYNNKELIINETVPNRFSPKSPDKAHLNLHINSLELGDSAVYFCASSQRRTIAGYTFGSGTRLTVV.

This chain joins TRBV12-3 or TRBV12-4 and TRBJ2-7, with no clear D. The V gene lost 2 bases and the J gene lost 2 bases, with 16 bases spanning the gap. CDR3 length equals 16 residues. The CDR3 nucleotides read TGTGCCAGCAGTTTAACCTGGGCAGGTTTCGCCTACGAGCAGTACTTC. Its translation is CASSLTWAGFAYEQYF.

This clonotype was recorded many times. V is TRBV12-3 or TRBV12-4 and J is TRBJ2-7; TRBD2 matches 10 bases. CDR3 length equals 14 residues. V was pared by 6 bases and J by 5 bases, with 7 bases of the junction left unmatched. In DNA form, the CDR3 reads TGTGCCAGCAGAGCTAGCGGGAGTGGCAACGAGCAGTACTTC. Translated, it gives CASRASGSGNEQYF.

This rearrangement joins TRBV6-1 to TRBJ2-1; 7 positions agree with TRBD2. V trimming: 8 bases; J trimming: 9 bases; junction bases outside the gene matches: 13. The CDR3 sequence is 14 residues long. Germline V gene data show CDR1 as MNHNS and CDR2 as SASEGT. The DNA of the CDR3 is TGTGCCAGCCAGCGGGAAGTTAAATTTGGTGAGCAGTTCTTC. This encodes CASQREVKFGEQFF.